The TCR beta chain under discussion was sequenced for a study of blood T cells in healthy people across ages. This clonotype was seen more than once but under ten times. Isolation yielded PBMCs, at least 7 million per sample, in every case. Total RNA was extracted at no less than 6 micrograms per sample. Combining a sample-barcoded 5' primer with a J-beta primer mix, a second PCR ran for 7 to 11 cycles. TCRdb reprocessed the 5' RACE reads via MiXCR and lists one record per CDR3 protein. The sample shows roughly 930,000 distinct CDR3 sequences, under 50% of them seen only once. Sequenced material: blood. The clonotype originates from a man aged 25 to 40 in good health.

The CDR3 reads CSAELAASSYNEQFF. CDR3 in DNA: TGCAGTGCAGAACTAGCGGCGAGCTCCTACAATGAGCAGTTCTTC. The rearrangement uses TRBV20-1 and TRBJ2-1; 8 bases fit TRBD2. Germline loops: CDR1 DFQATT, CDR2 SNEGSKA (reference sequence). With V trimmed by 6 bases and J by 0 bases, 7 bases remained unmatched. There are 15 residues in the CDR3.